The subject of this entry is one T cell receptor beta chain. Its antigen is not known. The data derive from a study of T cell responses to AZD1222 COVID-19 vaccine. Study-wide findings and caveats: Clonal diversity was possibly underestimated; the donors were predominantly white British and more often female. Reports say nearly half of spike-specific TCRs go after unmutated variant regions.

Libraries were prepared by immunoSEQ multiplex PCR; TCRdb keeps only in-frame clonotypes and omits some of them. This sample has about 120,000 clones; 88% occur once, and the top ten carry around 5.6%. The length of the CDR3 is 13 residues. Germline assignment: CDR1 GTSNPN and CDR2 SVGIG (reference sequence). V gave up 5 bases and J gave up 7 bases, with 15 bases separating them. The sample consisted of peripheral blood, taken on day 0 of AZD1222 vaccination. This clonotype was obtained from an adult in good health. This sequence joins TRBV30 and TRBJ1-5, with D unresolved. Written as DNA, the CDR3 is TGTGCCTGGGGTCGCGGCCCCGGGCAGCCCCAGCATTTT. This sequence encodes CAWGRGPGQPQHF.